The sequence of this T cell receptor beta chain was determined in a study of cytomegalovirus exposure and HLA in healthy donors (dated by TCRdb to about 2017). General notes on the study: An earlier analysis of approximately 600 of the donors reported about 290 Gb of sequence data and some 100 million unique TCR beta sequences from about 179 million T cells. Because of strong linkage in the cohort, roughly five DR-DQ haplotypes were treated as single units for association and clustering. A later analysis re-examined previously published TCR beta repertoires from 610 or so donors and added high-resolution HLA genotyping to investigate patterns of TCR occurrence. Along with the approximately 670-subject first cohort, a separate validation cohort of roughly 110 different subjects was used. All discovery cohort repertoires had been generated on a single sequencing platform. The study aimed to test whether cataloging public T cell receptors could reveal signatures of past pathogen exposure. An early release covering around 630 HLA-typed donors comprised 300 to 350 gigabases of sequencing data and around 85 million unique TCR sequences. The number of typed donors differed by locus: about 629-640 for A, B, C, DRB1 and DQB1; 500 to 550 for DQA1; over 600 for DPA1; and about 450 for DPB1. In an earlier analysis of around 540 of the donors, high-throughput TCR beta sequencing was used to judge whether each TCR beta V gene segment behaved as functional or pseudogenic. Among around 400 genotyped donors of the cohort, an average of roughly 230,000 unique TCR beta nucleotide sequences was sequenced per donor, of which roughly 18% were non-productive. In the later analysis, no new phenotypic data were used to find candidate immune exposures; instead, reliance was placed on TCR beta sequences and their occurrence across donors. Donor age, sex, ethnicity and CMV serostatus were collected together with the repertoire data. The study combined high-throughput TCR immunosequencing, statistical association of individual TCRs with disease status, and machine learning to predict cytomegalovirus infection status. A later genetic analysis took genome-wide SNP genotypes for about 55% of the 666 donors and used that subset as a discovery cohort. Of the 300 to 450 genotyped donors, 81% were placed in the genetic ancestry cluster associated with self-reported Caucasian donors. Using immunosequencing, the study profiled T cell repertoires from 500 to 800 subjects and related those repertoires to cytomegalovirus serostatus. HLA typing included class I and class II loci at four-digit resolution. Overall study outcomes, separate from this receptor: Several of the top co-occurrence clusters appeared to be linked to parvovirus B19, influenza, CMV and Epstein-Barr virus, according to a later analysis. When HLA alleles, especially DR and DQ, strongly co-occurred, TCR associations were difficult to assign to individual alleles. An earlier analysis of around 600 of the donors showed that most TCR beta V segments appeared in productive rearrangements either about 87% or about 30% of the time, which broadly matched IMGT annotations. Sequencing depth was assumed to be roughly uniform across donors in the presence/absence analyses, though that assumption may not hold. Compared with the roughly 700-donor mean, donors in an Asian-associated ancestry cluster had fewer N-insertions in productive TCRs, according to a later genetic analysis. In a later genetic analysis, a missense DCLRE1C variant was associated with V-gene and J-gene trimming of TCR beta chains, and the association was replicated in an independent cohort. In this cohort, only TCR beta chains were sequenced, and detectable features were limited by the absence of alpha or paired-chain data. According to a later analysis, TCR association rates differed among HLA loci, with DRB1 alleles showing the most associated TCRs and HLA-C alleles showing the fewest. The authors suggested that the approach could potentially be extended to other disease states and immunological phenotypes. CMV serostatus was the only immune exposure information available for the cohort. A further reported finding was that TCR beta sequences accurately predicted the HLA-A and HLA-B alleles for most subjects in the first cohort. The study listed 150 to 200 TCR beta chains as associated with cytomegalovirus. The earlier analysis of 587 of the donors excluded approximately 15 rarely observed V segments, including chromosome 9 orphons, because counts were too low. Because HLA typing was missing for some donors at each locus, association tests included only the typed subset. Correlated functional status among segregating V segments might be attributable to linkage disequilibrium, but an unknown experimental factor could not be ruled out. Three of the identified cytomegalovirus-associated TCR beta chains were confirmed in vitro to be specific for cytomegalovirus antigens. A cluster of highly shared sequence variants was judged likely to be a technical artifact of the sequencing pipeline. In a later analysis, 15,000 to 20,000 TCR beta sequences were associated with specific HLA alleles at a false discovery rate of 0.05. In a later analysis, HLA-associated TCR beta chains were found to be more clonally expanded and to have lower generation probabilities than equally common non-associated chains. Some IMGT-functional V segments, including TRBV6-2 and TRBV6-3, could not be told apart with the 87-base-pair reads, so those segments were excluded. Most TCR sequences were observed very rarely across donors, whereas some public TCRs were present in many individuals. According to a later analysis, most CMV-associated TCR beta chains appeared to be HLA-restricted, and the HLA associations seemed to be driven largely by CMV exposure. The classifier was reported to diagnose cytomegalovirus status with high specificity and sensitivity in both the original and validation cohorts.

Trimming leaves V shorter by 0 bases and J shorter by 6 bases, with the junction holding 3 bases beyond the gene matches. CDR1 and CDR2, per the germline V gene, are SGHRS and YFSETQ. Measured from the cysteine to the phenylalanine, the CDR3 is 15 residues long. Only CDR3 DNA is held: 45 bases, read in frame from base 1. The library was generated by the immunoSEQ multiplex PCR assay. For the multiplex PCR, a mixture combining 60 forward primers for TCR Vbeta segments and 13 reverse primers for TCR Jbeta segments was used. The CDR3 region of rearranged TCR beta genes was amplified from genomic DNA by a multiplex PCR assay. The Illumina HiSeq System was used to sequence the amplified TCR beta libraries as 87-base-pair reads. The original methods were these. In a later analysis, some 80 million unique TCR beta chains were counted across the roughly 610 repertoires, and roughly 11 million of these chains were shared by at least two donors. A nearest-neighbor algorithm error-corrected the raw reads and collapsed the reads into unique sequences, merging closely related sequences to remove PCR and sequencing errors. CDR3 sequences were aligned to IMGT reference sequences to assign V, D and J gene segments. For a sequence to be retained, a match of at least six nucleotides to both a V gene segment and a J gene segment was required. Rearrangements were classified as productive when the CDR3 lacked stop codons and remained in frame with V and J, and all other rearrangements were classified as non-productive. CDR3 was defined according to IMGT convention as the region running from the second conserved V-encoded cysteine to the conserved J-encoded phenylalanine. The earlier analysis of roughly 590 of the donors excluded sequences that lacked an unambiguous match to a single V gene segment. In an earlier analysis of some 590 of the donors, a V segment was called functional when productive rearrangements were above 56.7%, and segregating when the standard deviation between donors exceeded 5%. A statistical classification framework was built for diagnosing cytomegalovirus status from the catalog of TCR beta chain sequences. V and J gene assignment, in a later analysis, came from comparing TCR nucleotide sequences with IMGT/GENE-DB human TR gene sequences. Using the TCRdist pipeline, a later analysis assigned CDR3 sequences along with most-parsimonious VDJ recombination scenarios. In a later analysis, each TCR beta chain was defined by its CDR3 amino acid sequence together with its V-gene family, and reads without a unique V-gene family were excluded. In a later analysis, 450 to 600 highly shared, low-generation-probability nucleotide sequences were removed to address suspected cross-contamination and a sequencing artifact. A later analysis calculated a clonal expansion index for each public chain from normalized within-repertoire ranks of inferred template counts. A later analysis computed generation probabilities with a VDJ recombination model fitted to out-of-frame rearrangements, and checked the results against IGoR. Hypergeometric tests were used in a later analysis to score TCR-TCR, TCR-HLA and TCR-CMV co-occurrence, with a repertoire-size bias correction applied to the TCR pairs. False discovery rates were estimated in a later analysis by permuting HLA or CMV assignments 20 times. In a later analysis, co-occurring TCRs were grouped with DBSCAN, and TCRdist sequence similarity was added when clustering was performed within HLA-allele-positive subsets. Co-occurrence clustering excluded repertoires with fewer than 30,000 or more than 120,000 public chains, plus five with anomalous nucleotide sharing. Not all clones reach the TCRdb copy of this immuneACCESS table, which keeps in-frame sequences only. Checked studies attribute under half of the gap to unresolved V genes and leave the rest unexplained. Clone size and the V and J calls come from that table; the DNA yielded D and trimming. Across this sample there are some 130,000 clones, with about three quarters seen only once. The top ten constitute approximately 2.6% of the sample.

This clone was recorded only once. There is no known antigen for this receptor. Within one base of it there is no much larger clone, and no base qualities were kept. In total, over 600 healthy bone marrow donors made up the cohort. Cohort members were all nominally healthy when sampled, although unrecorded immune exposures were likely present. The donor was CMV seropositive and was included in the group of 250 to 300 seropositive cohort members. A peripheral blood sample was collected from each donor, and TCR beta sequencing was performed on peripheral blood mononuclear cells. Genomic DNA extraction from the blood cell samples was performed with the Qiagen DNeasy Blood Extraction Kit.

In this chain, TRBV5-1 is recombined with TRBJ1-3; 10 junctional bases match TRBD1. The sequenced sample was PBMCs. The TCR was taken from a woman aged 60-70 years in good health and CMV-seropositive. The base sequence is TGCGCCAGCAGCTTGGGGACAGGGGGAGCAAACACCATATATTTT. This gives the protein CASSLGTGGANTIYF.